This T cell receptor (beta chain) appears in the sequencing data of a study of blood T cell repertoires in COVID-19. Some clones are missing from TCRdb's copy, which holds only in-frame ones; the method was immunoSEQ multiplex PCR. Of some 300,000 clones listed, around 90% are singletons. From germline, CDR1 is KGHSH and CDR2 LQKENI. V gave up 5 bases and J gave up 7 bases; unmatched junction bases: 6. CDR3 length equals 13 residues. The sequence derives from a man between 70 and 80 years old with acute or convalescent COVID-19. The source material was peripheral blood. This chain links TRBV18 with TRBJ1-1; 8 nucleotides agree with TRBD1. This CDR3 reads CASSTGTGREAFF. CDR3 DNA: TGTGCCAGCTCAACCGGGACAGGACGTGAAGCTTTCTTT. Drawing the rest from reference TRBV18 and TRBJ1-1, the complete variable domain is NAGVMQNPRHLVRRRGQEARLRCSPMKGHSHVYWYRQLPEEGLKFMVYLQKENIIDESGMPKERFSAEFPKEGPSILRIQQVVRGDSAAYFCASSTGTGREAFFGQGTRLTVV.